This entry lists 5 T cell receptor beta chains sequenced from one sample in a study of cytomegalovirus exposure and HLA in healthy donors. The PCR was carried out with 60 Vbeta primers and 13 Jbeta primers. The protocol was immunoSEQ multiplex PCR, while the TCRdb copy is restricted to in-frame clones and leaves out a portion. The top ten hold around 16% of the sample, which has about 90,000 clones, more than 65% seen once. The sample was PBMCs. The receptors shown here come from a woman aged 18-30 years in good health and CMV-seropositive.

CDR3 residues: CAWTTGDSGNTIYF. The CDR3 bases are TGTGCCTGGACTACGGGGGACTCTGGAAACACCATATATTTT. The chain has TRBV30 and TRBJ1-3; possibly TRBD1 for D (5 bases). The V gene lost 4 bases and the J gene lost 0 bases, with 10 bases spanning the gap. This CDR3 spans 14 amino acids. The germline V gene encodes CDR1 GTSNPN and CDR2 SVGIG (reference sequence).

CDR3 region: CASSIAAANTGELFF. The CDR3 bases are TGTGCCAGTAGTATAGCAGCGGCGAACACCGGGGAGCTGTTTTTT. The chain couples TRBV19 to TRBJ2-2; weak D call: TRBD2 (5 bases). The V end lost 1 base, the J end lost 0 bases, and 6 bases lay between the germline ends. Germline V gene sequence: CDR1 LNHDA, CDR2 SQIVND (reference sequence). The CDR3 runs to 15 residues.

The gene calls are TRBV4-3 and TRBJ1-2, with TRBD1 as a possible D gene (5 bases). CDR3 length: 15 amino acids. Per the germline V gene, CDR1 is LGHNA and CDR2 is YSLEER. The V and J ends lost 0 bases and 10 bases respectively, with 18 bases between them. CDR3 bases: TGCGCCAGCAGCCAAGATCCCGACAGTACTCTGGACTACACCTTC. Amino acid sequence: CASSQDPDSTLDYTF.

The J gene is TRBJ2-5, the V gene TRBV2, with 9 bases that match TRBD1. The J call could be wrong; TRBJ2-7 is a better fit for the DNA end. The CDR3 spans 12 residues. Germline assignment: CDR1 SNHLY and CDR2 FYNNEI. In DNA form, the CDR3 reads TGTGCCAGTGGACAGGGGTCCTACGAGCAGTACTTC. Amino acids: CASGQGSYEQYF.

The rearrangement uses TRBV7-2 and TRBJ1-5, with D possibly matching TRBD1 (5 bases). The CDR3 is 15 residues long. Trimming took off 5 bases at V and 6 bases at J, with 17 bases between the two ends. Germline V gene data show CDR1 as SGHTA and CDR2 as FQGNSA. Written as DNA, the CDR3 is TGTGCCAGCAGCCCCAACCCAGGGTCAGGTCAGCCCCAGCATTTT. As protein: CASSPNPGSGQPQHF.